The rows below give T cell receptor beta chains drawn from one sample of a study of blood T cell repertoires in COVID-19. Profiling relied on immunoSEQ multiplex PCR, and the TCRdb table lists in-frame clones only, not all of them. Of 250,000 to 300,000 clones in the sample, approximately 89% were seen once. The sequenced sample consisted of peripheral blood. Receptors originate from a woman in her twenties or thirties with COVID-19, enrolled during active disease. The CDR3 runs from the conserved cysteine through the conserved F or W. D genes are given only for firm matches. A clone size is listed for some rows: how often the clone was seen (once, few, many), or a class if it is expanded.

j_call | clone_size | d_call | v_call | cdr3_nt | cdr3_aa
TRBJ2-2 | . | TRBD1 | TRBV3-1/TRBV3-2 | TGTGCCAGCAGCCCCCCCCAGACAGGGCGGGCCGGGGAGCTGTTTTTT | CASSPPQTGRAGELFF
TRBJ2-2 | . | . | TRBV2 | TGTGCCAGCAGCTTAGAGGGCGCCGGCACCGGGGAGCTGTTTTTT | CASSLEGAGTGELFF
TRBJ1-1 | . | . | TRBV27 | TGTGCCAGCAGTTTCTTATTGGCGGAGGGGCCCCTCTTGAACACTGAAGCTTTCTTT | CASSFLLAEGPLLNTEAFF
TRBJ2-1 | once | TRBD2 | TRBV7-6 | TGTGCCAGCAGCTCGGGAGGGTATGGGGATGAGCAGTTCTTC | CASSSGGYGDEQFF
TRBJ1-1 | . | . | TRBV19 | TGTGCCAGTAGCTGGGGCTCAACGGGTGAAGCTTTCTTT | CASSWGSTGEAFF
TRBJ1-1 | . | . | TRBV19 | TGTGCCAGTAGTAGGGGGGTGGCAGGAATGAACACTGAAGCTTTCTTT | CASSRGVAGMNTEAFF
TRBJ2-3 | . | TRBD2 | TRBV5-1 | TGCGCCAGCAGCTTGGGCCTAGCGGGGGGGGTCACAGATACGCAGTATTTT | CASSLGLAGGVTDTQYF
TRBJ2-1 | . | . | TRBV27 | TGTGCCATCGCCCCGGGATCCCAAGGGAATGAGCAGTTCTTC | CAIAPGSQGNEQFF
TRBJ2-3 | . | TRBD2 | TRBV5-1 | TGCGCCAGCAGCTTAACTAGCGGGGGGGACTATCGCACAGATACGCAGTATTTT | CASSLTSGGDYRTDTQYF
TRBJ1-4 | . | . | TRBV9 | TGTGCCAGCAGCGATGGGGATCAGGGTACTAATGAAAAACTGTTTTTT | CASSDGDQGTNEKLFF
TRBJ2-7 | . | TRBD1 | TRBV5-1 | TGCGCCAGCAGCTCCGGGACAGGGGTGTACGAGCAGTACTTC | CASSSGTGVYEQYF
TRBJ2-6 | . | TRBD1 | TRBV12-5 | TGTGCTAGTGGTCCCTTCCCCGGGACAGGCGCCGGGGCCAACGTCCTGACTTTC | CASGPFPGTGAGANVLTF
TRBJ2-1 | . | TRBD2 | TRBV4-1 | TGCGCCAGCAGCCAAACTAGCGTGGGATACAATGAGCAGTTCTTC | CASSQTSVGYNEQFF
TRBJ1-1 | . | . | TRBV28 | TGTGCCAGCAGTTTACGACGGAGTAAAGCTTTCTTT | CASSLRRSKAFF
TRBJ1-6 | . | . | TRBV19 | TGTGCCAGTAGTATTTCCGGCGGGGTTTGGTCCTATAATTCACCCCTCCACTTT | CASSISGGVWSYNSPLHF
TRBJ2-3 | . | . | TRBV10-2 | TGCGCCAGCAGTGAGAGCGGAACCGGCGATACGCAGTATTTT | CASSESGTGDTQYF
TRBJ1-1 | . | . | TRBV5-1 | TGCGCCAGCAGCAGCCTTGGGGTTACTCTGGGGCTTTTCTTT | CASSSLGVTLGLFF
TRBJ1-2 | . | . | TRBV3-1/TRBV3-2 | TGTGCCAGCAGCCAAGGCGGGCAGGCCTATGGCTACACCTTC | CASSQGGQAYGYTF
TRBJ2-3 | . | . | TRBV4-1 | TGCGCCAGCAGCCAAGGGCCAGGGTCCCTTTCGGATACGCAGTATTTT | CASSQGPGSLSDTQYF
TRBJ2-1 | . | TRBD1 | TRBV6-1 | TGTGCCAGCAGTGAAGCTTTAGGACAGGGTAGTAGTCAGCAGTTCTTC | CASSEALGQGSSQQFF
TRBJ1-5 | few | TRBD1 | TRBV27 | TGTGCCAGCAGTTCCCTTCTGACAGGGGGTAATCAGCCCCAGCATTTT | CASSSLLTGGNQPQHF
TRBJ2-7 | . | . | TRBV7-6 | TGTGCCAGCAGCCCCCAGTCCTACGAGCAGTACTTC | CASSPQSYEQYF
TRBJ2-1 | . | TRBD1 | TRBV12-3/TRBV12-4 | TGTGCCAGCAGTCTTTTGGGACAGGGGTTTGAGTTCTTC | CASSLLGQGFEFF
TRBJ1-2 | . | TRBD1 | TRBV12-5 | TGTGCTAGTGGTCCCCGGACAGGGGGCTTGGGCTACACCTTC | CASGPRTGGLGYTF
TRBJ2-3 | . | . | TRBV6-5 | TGTGCCAGCAGTCAGAGCGGTTTACTCACAGATACGCAGTATTTT | CASSQSGLLTDTQYF
TRBJ2-1 | . | . | TRBV6-4 | TGTGCCAGCAGTGAGGAGGGGGGGCGCCTCAATGAGCAGTTCTTC | CASSEEGGRLNEQFF
TRBJ2-5 | . | TRBD2 | TRBV5-1 | TGCGCCAGCAGCTTCGGGACTAGCGGGGACCAAGAGACCCAGTACTTC | CASSFGTSGDQETQYF
TRBJ1-4 | . | TRBD1 | TRBV18 | TGTGCCAGCTCACCACTCCAGGACAGGGGTGGGGAAAAACTGTTTTTT | CASSPLQDRGGEKLFF
TRBJ2-7 | . | TRBD2 | TRBV7-8 | TGTGCCAGCAGCTTTCCTACCAAGCGGGGGGCACTCTACGAGCAGTACTTC | CASSFPTKRGALYEQYF
TRBJ2-2 | . | TRBD2 | TRBV5-1 | TGCGCCAGCAGCCCTAGCTCCTCTAGCGGCGCCGGGGAGCTGTTTTTT | CASSPSSSSGAGELFF
TRBJ2-1 | . | TRBD2 | TRBV3-1/TRBV3-2 | TGTGCCAGCAGCAACCGAAAGACTAGCGGCAATGAGCAGTTCTTC | CASSNRKTSGNEQFF
TRBJ2-1 | . | TRBD2 | TRBV4-2 | TGTGCCAGCAGCCAAGATCCTTTGGCGGGGGTATACAATGAGCAGTTCTTC | CASSQDPLAGVYNEQFF
TRBJ1-5 | . | TRBD1 | TRBV28 | TGTGCCAGCAGTTCGGGGACAGGGAGGAATCAGCCCCAGCATTTT | CASSSGTGRNQPQHF
TRBJ2-7 | . | . | TRBV12-3/TRBV12-4 | TGTGCCAGCAGTTTGTATTTTGTGCAGTACTTC | CASSLYFVQYF
TRBJ1-1 | . | . | TRBV25-1 | TGTGCCAGTTTGTTTAGTTCTGAAGCTTTCTTT | CASLFSSEAFF
TRBJ1-5 | few | . | TRBV2 | TGTGCCAGCACCTCTTGTTTGGGTGGAGCTACCAATATTAATAGCAATCAGCCCCAGCATTTT | CASTSCLGGATNINSNQPQHF
TRBJ1-4 | . | TRBD1 | TRBV24-1 | TGTGCCACCAGTGATTCTCTAGCCAGGGGGAATGAAAAACTGTTTTTT | CATSDSLARGNEKLFF
TRBJ1-5 | . | TRBD1 | TRBV27 | TGTGCCAGCAGTAAATTACAGGGGGCGCGACAGCCCCAGCATTTT | CASSKLQGARQPQHF
TRBJ1-1 | . | . | TRBV24-1 | TGTGCCACCAGTGCGGGAACATTCACTGAAGCTTTCTTT | CATSAGTFTEAFF
TRBJ2-1 | . | TRBD2 | TRBV11-2 | TGTGCCAGCAGCTTACTTTCGGGCGGGGGGGCCTACAATGAGCAGTTCTTC | CASSLLSGGGAYNEQFF
TRBJ2-5 | . | . | TRBV19 | TGTGCCAGTAGTATCTACGGGGTAGGTGAGACCCAGTACTTC | CASSIYGVGETQYF
TRBJ2-7 | few | TRBD1 | TRBV18 | TGTGCCAGCTCACGAGGGACAGGCGGCGAGCAGTACTTC | CASSRGTGGEQYF
TRBJ1-5 | few | . | TRBV7-2 | TGTGCCAGCAGCATAAGGGGGAATCAGCCCCAGCATTTT | CASSIRGNQPQHF
TRBJ2-3 | . | TRBD2 | TRBV5-4 | TGTGCCAGCAGCTTCGGGACTAGCGGGGACACAGATACGCAGTATTTT | CASSFGTSGDTDTQYF
TRBJ2-7 | . | . | TRBV19 | TGTGCCAGTAGTATGCGGGGAGGGGGGTCATCCTCCTACGAGCAGTACTTC | CASSMRGGGSSSYEQYF
TRBJ2-7 | . | TRBD1 | TRBV5-6 | TGTGCCAGCGGTAAGACAGGGATGGGGTACGAGCAGTACTTC | CASGKTGMGYEQYF
TRBJ2-3 | once | . | TRBV4-2 | TGTGCCAGCAGCCAGCAGGGGGGTGACACAGATACGCAGTATTTT | CASSQQGGDTDTQYF
TRBJ1-3 | few | . | TRBV7-9 | TGTGCCAGCAGCTTATGGCAGGGGCCCGCCTCTGGAAACACCATATATTTT | CASSLWQGPASGNTIYF
TRBJ1-4 | . | TRBD1 | TRBV3-1/TRBV3-2 | TGTGCCAGCAGCCGAGGCAGGGGGCAGGAAAAACTGTTTTTT | CASSRGRGQEKLFF
TRBJ1-2 | . | . | TRBV5-6 | TGTGCCAGCAGTTACGTACAGGGTCCTGGCTACACCTTC | CASSYVQGPGYTF
TRBJ2-5 | . | TRBD2 | TRBV9 | TGTGCCAGCAGCGTACTGAGTAGCGGGCAAGAGACCCAGTACTTC | CASSVLSSGQETQYF
TRBJ1-2 | . | TRBD1 | TRBV9 | TGTGCCAGCAGCGTAGGGGACAGGGGGGATGGCTACACCTTC | CASSVGDRGDGYTF
TRBJ1-5 | . | . | TRBV19 | TGTGCCAGTAGTTACCAGGGGCTGTTGGGTCAGCCCCAGCATTTT | CASSYQGLLGQPQHF
TRBJ1-1 | . | . | TRBV28 | TGTGCCAGCAGTTCCCAGGCTGAAGCTTTCTTT | CASSSQAEAFF
TRBJ2-5 | . | . | TRBV7-8 | TGTGCCAGCAGCGACGGAGGGGCTCACATTCAAGAGACCCAGTACTTC | CASSDGGAHIQETQYF
TRBJ2-3 | . | TRBD1 | TRBV7-8 | TGTGCCAGCAGCCGTCTGGGGGGACAGGGAACAGATACGCAGTATTTT | CASSRLGGQGTDTQYF
TRBJ2-2 | once | . | TRBV5-1 | TGCGCCAGCGCAAACAGGAGTCTAACGAACACCGGGGAGCTGTTTTTT | CASANRSLTNTGELFF